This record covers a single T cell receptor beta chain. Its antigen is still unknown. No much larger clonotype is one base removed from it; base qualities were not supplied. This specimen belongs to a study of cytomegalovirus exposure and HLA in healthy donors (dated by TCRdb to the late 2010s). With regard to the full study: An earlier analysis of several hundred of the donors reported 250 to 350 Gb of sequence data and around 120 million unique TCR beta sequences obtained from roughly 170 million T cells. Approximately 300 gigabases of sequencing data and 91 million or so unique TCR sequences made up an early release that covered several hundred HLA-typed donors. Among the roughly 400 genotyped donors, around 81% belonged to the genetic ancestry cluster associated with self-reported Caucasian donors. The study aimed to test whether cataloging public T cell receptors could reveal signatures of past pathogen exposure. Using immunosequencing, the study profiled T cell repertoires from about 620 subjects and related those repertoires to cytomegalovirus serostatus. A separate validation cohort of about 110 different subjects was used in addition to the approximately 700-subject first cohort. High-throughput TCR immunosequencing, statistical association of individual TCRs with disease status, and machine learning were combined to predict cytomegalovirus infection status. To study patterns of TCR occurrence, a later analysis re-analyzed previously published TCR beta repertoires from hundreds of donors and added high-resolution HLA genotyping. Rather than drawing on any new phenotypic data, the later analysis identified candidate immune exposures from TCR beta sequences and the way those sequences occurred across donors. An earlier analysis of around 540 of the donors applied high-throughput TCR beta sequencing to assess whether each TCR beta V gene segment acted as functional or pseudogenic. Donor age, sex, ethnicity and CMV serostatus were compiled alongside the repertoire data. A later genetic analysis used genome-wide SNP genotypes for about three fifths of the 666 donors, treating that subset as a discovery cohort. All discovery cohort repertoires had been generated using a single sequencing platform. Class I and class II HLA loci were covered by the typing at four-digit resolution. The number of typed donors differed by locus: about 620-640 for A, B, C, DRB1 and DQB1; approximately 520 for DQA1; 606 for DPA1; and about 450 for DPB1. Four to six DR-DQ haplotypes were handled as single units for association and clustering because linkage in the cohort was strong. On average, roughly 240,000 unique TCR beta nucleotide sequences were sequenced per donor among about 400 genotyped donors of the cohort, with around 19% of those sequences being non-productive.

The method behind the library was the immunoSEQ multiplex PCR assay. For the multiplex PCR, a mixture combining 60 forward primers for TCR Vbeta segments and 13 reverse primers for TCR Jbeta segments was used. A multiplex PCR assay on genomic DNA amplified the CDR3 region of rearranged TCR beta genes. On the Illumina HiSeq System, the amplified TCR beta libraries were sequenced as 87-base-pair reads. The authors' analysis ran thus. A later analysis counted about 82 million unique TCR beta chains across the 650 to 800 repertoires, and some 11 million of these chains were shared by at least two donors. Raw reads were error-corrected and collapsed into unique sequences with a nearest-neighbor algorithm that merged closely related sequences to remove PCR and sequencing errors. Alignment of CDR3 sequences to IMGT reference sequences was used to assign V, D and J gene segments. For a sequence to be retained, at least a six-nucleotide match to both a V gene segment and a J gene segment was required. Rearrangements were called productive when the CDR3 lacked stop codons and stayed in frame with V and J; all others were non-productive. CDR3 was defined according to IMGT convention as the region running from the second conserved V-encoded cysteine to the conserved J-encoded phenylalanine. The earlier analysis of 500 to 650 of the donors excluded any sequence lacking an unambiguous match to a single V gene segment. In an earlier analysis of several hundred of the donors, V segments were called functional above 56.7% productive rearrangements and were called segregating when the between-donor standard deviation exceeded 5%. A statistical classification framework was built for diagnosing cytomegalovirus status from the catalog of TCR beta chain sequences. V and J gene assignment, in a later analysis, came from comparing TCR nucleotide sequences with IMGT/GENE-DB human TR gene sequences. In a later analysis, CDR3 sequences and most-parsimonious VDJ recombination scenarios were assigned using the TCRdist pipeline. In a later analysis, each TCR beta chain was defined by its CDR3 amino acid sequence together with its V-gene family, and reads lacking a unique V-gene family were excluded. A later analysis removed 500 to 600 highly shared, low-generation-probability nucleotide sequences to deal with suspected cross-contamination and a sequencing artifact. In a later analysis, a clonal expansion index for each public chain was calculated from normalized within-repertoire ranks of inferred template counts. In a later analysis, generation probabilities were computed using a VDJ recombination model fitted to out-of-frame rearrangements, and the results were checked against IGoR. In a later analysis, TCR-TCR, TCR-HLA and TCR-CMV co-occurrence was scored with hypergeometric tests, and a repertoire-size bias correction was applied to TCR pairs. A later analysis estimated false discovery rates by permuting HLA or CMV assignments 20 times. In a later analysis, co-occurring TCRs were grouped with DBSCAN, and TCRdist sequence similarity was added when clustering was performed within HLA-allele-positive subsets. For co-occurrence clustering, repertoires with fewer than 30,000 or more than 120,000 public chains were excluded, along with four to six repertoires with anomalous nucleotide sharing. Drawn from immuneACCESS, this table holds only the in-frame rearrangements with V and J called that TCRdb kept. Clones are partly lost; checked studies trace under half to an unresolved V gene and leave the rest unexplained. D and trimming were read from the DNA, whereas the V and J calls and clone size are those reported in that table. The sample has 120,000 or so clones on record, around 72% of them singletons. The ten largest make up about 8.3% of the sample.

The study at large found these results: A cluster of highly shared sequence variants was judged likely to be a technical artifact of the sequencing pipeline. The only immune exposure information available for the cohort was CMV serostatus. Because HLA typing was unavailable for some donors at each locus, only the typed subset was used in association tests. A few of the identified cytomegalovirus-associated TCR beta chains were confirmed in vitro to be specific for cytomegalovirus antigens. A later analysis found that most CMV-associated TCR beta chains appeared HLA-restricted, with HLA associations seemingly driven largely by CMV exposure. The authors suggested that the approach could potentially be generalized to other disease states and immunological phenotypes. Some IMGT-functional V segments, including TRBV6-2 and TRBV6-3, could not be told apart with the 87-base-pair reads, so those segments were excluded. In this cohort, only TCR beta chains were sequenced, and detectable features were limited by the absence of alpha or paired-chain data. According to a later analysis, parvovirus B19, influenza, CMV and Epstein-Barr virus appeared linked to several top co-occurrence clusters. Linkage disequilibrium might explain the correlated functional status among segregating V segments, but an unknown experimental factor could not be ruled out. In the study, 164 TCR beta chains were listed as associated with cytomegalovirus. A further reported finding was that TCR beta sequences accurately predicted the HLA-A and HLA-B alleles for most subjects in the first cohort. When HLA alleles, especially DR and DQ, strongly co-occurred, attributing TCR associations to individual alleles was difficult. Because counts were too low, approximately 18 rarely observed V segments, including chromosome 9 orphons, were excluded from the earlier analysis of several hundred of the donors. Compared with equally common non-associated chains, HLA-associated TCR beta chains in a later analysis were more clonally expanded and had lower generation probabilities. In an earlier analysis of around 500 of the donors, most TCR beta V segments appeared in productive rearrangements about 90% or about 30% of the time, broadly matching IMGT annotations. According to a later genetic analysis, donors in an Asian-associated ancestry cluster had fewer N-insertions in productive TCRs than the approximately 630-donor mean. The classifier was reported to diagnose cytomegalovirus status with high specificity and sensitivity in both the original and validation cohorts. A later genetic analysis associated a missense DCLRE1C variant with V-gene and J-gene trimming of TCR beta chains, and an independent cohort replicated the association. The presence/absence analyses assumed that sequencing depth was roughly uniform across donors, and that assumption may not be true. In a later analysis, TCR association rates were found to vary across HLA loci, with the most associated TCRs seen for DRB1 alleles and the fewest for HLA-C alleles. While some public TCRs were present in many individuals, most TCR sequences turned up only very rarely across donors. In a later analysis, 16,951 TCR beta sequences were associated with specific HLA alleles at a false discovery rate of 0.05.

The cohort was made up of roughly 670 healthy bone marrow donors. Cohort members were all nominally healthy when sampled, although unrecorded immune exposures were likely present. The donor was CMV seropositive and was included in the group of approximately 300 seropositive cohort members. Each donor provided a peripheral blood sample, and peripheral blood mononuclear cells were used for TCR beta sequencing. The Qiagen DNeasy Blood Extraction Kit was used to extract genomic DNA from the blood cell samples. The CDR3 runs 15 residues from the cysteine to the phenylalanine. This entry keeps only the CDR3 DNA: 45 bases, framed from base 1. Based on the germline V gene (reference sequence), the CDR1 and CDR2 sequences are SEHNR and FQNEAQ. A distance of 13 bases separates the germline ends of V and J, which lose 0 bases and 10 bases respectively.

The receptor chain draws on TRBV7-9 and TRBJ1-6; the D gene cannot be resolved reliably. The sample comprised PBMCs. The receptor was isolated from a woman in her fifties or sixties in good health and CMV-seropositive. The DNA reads TGTGCCAGCAGCTTAGCGGATTTGAGGGCCTCACCCCTCCACTTT. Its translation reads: CASSLADLRASPLHF.